This paragraph reports one TCR beta chain. The sample originates from a study of shared clonotypes between healthy human individuals. Assay execution took place at the deep level. The assay was immunoSEQ multiplex PCR, and TCRdb's table has in-frame clones only and misses some. The sample consists of fewer than 2.5 million clones, 90% to 95% of them appearing once. CDR3 length: 16 amino acids. V was shortened by 7 bases and J by 2 bases, with 20 bases between the two germline ends. Sequenced input: naive CD4+ T cells from PBMCs. Described subset: CD45RA+ positively selected. The TCR sequence derives from a man aged 18 to 29 in good health. Some clones in this sample may be carry-over from other donors' samples. V usage is TRBV6-7 and J usage is TRBJ1-1; possibly TRBD1 for D (5 bases). TRBV6-7 is given ORF status, its function remaining uncertain. CDR3 amino acids: CASTIGPPDINTEAFF. The CDR3 nucleotides read TGTGCCAGCACCATCGGGCCTCCGGACATTAACACTGAAGCTTTCTTT.